The 21 T cell receptor beta chains below all came from one sample that was sequenced in a study of cytomegalovirus exposure and HLA in healthy donors. PCR involved 60 Vbeta and 13 Jbeta primers. Sequencing used immunoSEQ multiplex PCR; TCRdb keeps in-frame clones, though not all of them. This sample has around 300,000 clones, with more than 55% found just once. Sequencing used PBMCs. All receptors come from a female donor in good health and CMV-seronegative.

This clone occurred once. The chain combines TRBV7-9 with TRBJ2-1; 8 nucleotides agree with TRBD2. The CDR3 is made up of 15 amino acids. Germline trimming cut 1 base from V and 3 bases from J; bases unmatched to any gene: 2. Germline V gene lookup returns CDR1 SEHNR and CDR2 FQNEAQ (reference sequence). The CDR3 sequence: CASSLVGTSYNEQFF. CDR3 bases: TGTGCCAGCAGCTTAGTGGGGACTAGCTACAATGAGCAGTTCTTC.

V and J are TRBV7-7 and TRBJ2-1, with a possible D match to TRBD2 (6 bases). Trimming pared 2 bases from V and 7 bases from J, leaving 15 bases between. This CDR3 spans 15 amino acids. In germline, CDR1 is SSHAT, CDR2 FNYEAQ (reference sequence). DNA of the CDR3: TGTGCCAGCAGCTTAAAGTGGGGGGTCGGGAATGAGCAGTTCTTC. It specifies CASSLKWGVGNEQFF.

The V gene is TRBV5-6, the J gene TRBJ2-1; 12 nucleotides align to TRBD2. CDR3 length: 15 amino acids. Germline CDR1 reads SGHDT; CDR2 reads YYEEEE. Trimming took 4 bases from V and 6 from J; bases not matched to a gene: 5. This CDR3 is CASSLAGGPPNEQFF. As DNA, the CDR3 is TGTGCCAGCAGCCTAGCGGGAGGGCCACCCAATGAGCAGTTCTTC.

This chain joins TRBV15 and TRBJ1-1; 10 bases line up with TRBD1. This CDR3 has 14 amino acids. The trim removed 6 bases at V and 2 bases at J, leaving 3 bases unmatched. In germline, CDR1 is LNHNV, CDR2 YYDKDF (reference sequence). The DNA for the CDR3 is TGTGCCACCAGGACAGGGGGCGAAAACACTGAAGCTTTCTTT. This encodes CATRTGGENTEAFF.

J is TRBJ1-4 and V is TRBV19, with D perhaps matching TRBD1 (5 bases). V gave up 7 bases and J gave up 12 bases, with 18 bases separating them. Looked up from germline, CDR1 is LNHDA and CDR2 is SQIVND (reference sequence). The CDR3 is 13 amino acids. The CDR3 coding sequence is TGTGCCAGTAAAGGGGTAAACGGGAGGGAACTGTTTTTT. This translates into CASKGVNGRELFF.

The J gene is TRBJ2-1, the V gene TRBV5-4; TRBD2 matches 10 bases. In germline, CDR1 is SGHNT, CDR2 YYREEE (reference sequence). Trimming took 0 bases from V and 9 from J; bases not matched to a gene: 6. CDR3 length equals 15 residues. CDR3 sequence (DNA): TGTGCCAGCAGCTTGGCGCTAGCGGGAGCGGGTGAGCAGTTCTTC. It yields the protein CASSLALAGAGEQFF.

The genes are TRBV7-2 and TRBJ2-7; tentatively, D is TRBD1 (7 bases). The V gene's germline CDR1 is SGHTA and CDR2 FQGNSA. Trimming took 5 bases from V and 9 from J, leaving 14 bases between them. The CDR3 contains 12 residues. The CDR3 reads CASSRTGGWQYF. The CDR3 DNA follows: TGTGCCAGCAGCCGGACAGGAGGGTGGCAGTACTTC.

The chain carries TRBV7-6 and TRBJ2-5; tentative D call: TRBD1 (5 bases). The ends were cut back, 0 bases at V and 1 base at J, with 12 bases in the middle. Germline V gene data show CDR1 as SGHVS and CDR2 as FNYEAQ. The CDR3 is 16 residues long. CDR3 sequence reads: CASSLAPQASQETQYF. For the CDR3, the DNA is TGTGCCAGCAGCTTAGCACCACAGGCTTCCCAAGAGACCCAGTACTTC.

V and J are TRBV19 and TRBJ1-3; tentatively, D is TRBD1 (6 bases). Trimming shortened V by 5 bases and J by 0 bases, and 17 bases separated the two germline ends. The CDR3 has 17 residues. Germline V gene sequence: CDR1 LNHDA, CDR2 SQIVND (reference sequence). The CDR3 nucleotides are TGTGCCAGTAGTTATCAGGGGACCTATAGCTCTGGAAACACCATATATTTT. This encodes CASSYQGTYSSGNTIYF.

The chain employs TRBV4-1 and TRBJ2-7; 7 bases agree with TRBD2. CDR3 length equals 22 residues. Germline CDR1 MGHRA, CDR2 YSYEKL. J gave up 4 bases and V 2 bases, and 29 bases lay outside the gene matches. The CDR3 protein is CASSQYLAVDGRRGEGSYEQYF. CDR3 bases: TGCGCCAGCAGCCAATACCTAGCCGTGGATGGCAGACGAGGGGAGGGGAGTTACGAGCAGTACTTC.

In its sample, this clone was seen once. The chain uses TRBV5-4 and TRBJ2-3, with 7 bases fitting TRBD2. Germline CDR1 SGHNT, CDR2 YYREEE (reference sequence). The CDR3 loop spans 15 amino acids. V lost 4 bases and J lost 2; bases outside the gene matches: 7. CDR3 sequence: CASSRGLPPTDTQYF. CDR3 sequence (DNA): TGTGCCAGCAGCCGGGGACTACCCCCCACAGATACGCAGTATTTT.

This clone has more than one count but fewer than ten. The chain is built from TRBV14 and TRBJ2-5; tentatively, D is TRBD1 (6 bases). The V end lost 3 bases, the J end lost 4 bases, and 15 bases lay between the germline ends. Per the germline V gene, CDR1 is SGHDN and CDR2 is FVKESK. The CDR3 contains 15 residues. In DNA form, the CDR3 reads TGTGCCAGCAGCCATATCCAGGGGAGAGGAGAGACCCAGTACTTC. Protein: CASSHIQGRGETQYF.

In its sample, this clone was seen once. Relative to the germline gene, one junction end is altered; a read error may explain this. The V gene is TRBV7-9, the J gene TRBJ2-1, with D possibly TRBD2 on 5 matching bases. Germline CDR1 and CDR2: SEHNR and FQNEAQ (reference sequence). The CDR3 length is 15 residues. The CDR3 is CSSSLARGWLGEQFF. The CDR3, as DNA: TGTTCCAGCAGCTTAGCGCGCGGATGGCTAGGTGAGCAGTTCTTC.

This clone was detected only a few times. The J gene is TRBJ1-3, the V gene TRBV11-2; the D is unclear. The CDR3 covers 11 residues. Germline-derived CDR1 and CDR2 are SGHAT and FQNNGV. Trimming took off 3 bases at V and 6 bases at J, with 3 bases between the two ends. The DNA of the CDR3 is TGTGCCAGCAGCTTCTCAAACACCATATATTTT. This sequence encodes CASSFSNTIYF.

The sample holds one count of this clone. This chain connects TRBV7-8 to TRBJ2-3; TRBD2 matches at 9 bases. Unmatched junction bases numbered 10, after V lost 2 bases and J lost 4 bases. Per the germline V gene, CDR1 is SGHVS and CDR2 is FQNEAQ. This CDR3 comprises 17 residues. The CDR3 nucleotides read TGTGCCAGCAGCTTACAGCGGGAGGCCCTAGGCGCAGATACGCAGTATTTT. Translation gives CASSLQREALGADTQYF.

The chain joins TRBV6-1 to TRBJ1-4; possible D gene TRBD1, 6 bases. From germline, CDR1 is MNHNS and CDR2 SASEGT. CDR3 size: 14 residues. Trimming stripped 5 bases from V and 7 bases from J, with 14 bases between. In DNA, the CDR3 is TGTGCCAGCAGTCCTAACAGGGATTTTGAAAAACTGTTTTTT. It encodes CASSPNRDFEKLFF.

The V call is TRBV11-2, the J call TRBJ1-2, with D possibly being TRBD1 (6 bases). The CDR3 is made up of 15 amino acids. Germline CDR1 and CDR2: SGHAT and FQNNGV. Deletions cut 1 base from V and 4 bases from J, with 13 bases between. The CDR3 protein is CASSLGSRTAYGYTF. In DNA form, the CDR3 reads TGTGCCAGCAGCTTAGGGAGCCGGACAGCCTATGGCTACACCTTC. The full variable domain, rest sourced from reference TRBV11-2 and TRBJ1-2, is EAGVAQSPRYKIIEKRQSVAFWCNPISGHATLYWYQQILGQGPKLLIQFQNNGVVDDSQLPKDRFSAERLKGVDSTLKIQPAKLEDSAVYLCASSLGSRTAYGYTFGSGTRLTVV.

The chain is built from TRBV11-3 and TRBJ2-1, with 9 bases aligning to TRBD2. Losses at the gene ends were 5 bases for V and 7 bases for J; bases not matched to a gene: 12. In germline, CDR1 is SGHNT, CDR2 YENEEA. This CDR3 spans 16 amino acids. DNA for the CDR3: TGTGCCAGCAGCCCCTTGGCGGGAGGGCCGGGGAATGAGCAGTTCTTC. Amino acids: CASSPLAGGPGNEQFF.

This clone was seen a few times. The junction departs from germline at one end; a sequencing error may be responsible. The genes are TRBV7-9 and TRBJ1-2, with 8 positions matching TRBD1. From germline, CDR1 is SEHNR and CDR2 FQNEAQ (reference sequence). The CDR3 has 14 amino acids. This CDR3 reads CSSSLRAGGDGYTF. CDR3 coding DNA: TGTTCCAGCAGCTTAAGGGCAGGGGGCGATGGCTACACCTTC.

This sequence joins TRBV5-6 and TRBJ2-7; D is unresolved. The CDR3 loop spans 13 amino acids. Germline V CDR1 and CDR2: SGHDT, YYEEEE. V gave up 2 bases and J gave up 3 bases, with 9 bases separating them. CDR3 in DNA: TGTGCCAGCAGCTTCCAGAATTACTACGAGCAGTACTTC. It translates to CASSFQNYYEQYF.

This clone occurred a few times. The genes are TRBV7-9 and TRBJ2-2, with D possibly matching TRBD2 (6 bases). The V gene lost 5 bases and the J gene lost 6 bases, with 22 bases spanning the gap. Per germline, CDR1 SEHNR and CDR2 FQNEAQ (reference sequence). CDR3 length: 17 residues. In nucleotides, the CDR3 is TGTGCCAGCAGCAGATACCGGGACTTTGGGAAGGCCGGGGAGCTGTTTTTT. Translation gives CASSRYRDFGKAGELFF.